The T cell receptor (beta chain) under discussion was sequenced for a study of CD8+CD57+ T cells in acquired aplastic anemia. Looking at the study overall: DNA per sorted CD4+ or CD8+ sample ranged roughly 0.19 to 30 ug, averaging 3.2 ug.

TCR beta VDJ and CDR3 were profiled, and genomic DNA was the template. TCRdb redid the calling of the reads with MiXCR, one entry per CDR3 protein. Among hundreds of thousands of distinct CDR3 sequences listed, roughly a third were seen once. This clonotype was detected many times. All patients picked for sequencing had shown, by flow cytometry, an expansion of CD8+CD57+ cells. The germline V gene has CDR1 LNHDA and CDR2 SQIVND (reference sequence). The CDR3 runs 14 residues. The V segment lost 5 bases and the J segment 4 bases; nucleotides outside the gene matches: 4. The rearrangement links TRBV19 to TRBJ1-1, with TRBD1 matching over 10 bases. The sample consisted of sorted CD4+, CD8+, or CD8+CD57+ T cells (not recorded which) from PBMCs. The origin of this receptor is a human donor with aplastic anemia. The CDR3 loop reads CASSRDRGGTEAFF. The CDR3 DNA is TGTGCCAGTAGTCGGGACAGGGGAGGCACTGAAGCTTTCTTT.